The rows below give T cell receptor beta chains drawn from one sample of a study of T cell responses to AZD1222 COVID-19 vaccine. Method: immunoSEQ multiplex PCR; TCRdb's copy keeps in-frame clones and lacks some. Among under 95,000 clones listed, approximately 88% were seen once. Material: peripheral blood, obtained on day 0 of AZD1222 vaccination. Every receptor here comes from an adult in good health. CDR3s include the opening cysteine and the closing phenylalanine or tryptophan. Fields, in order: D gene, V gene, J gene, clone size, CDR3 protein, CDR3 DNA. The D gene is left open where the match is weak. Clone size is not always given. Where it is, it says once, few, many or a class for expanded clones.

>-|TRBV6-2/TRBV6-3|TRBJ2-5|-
CASSYAYQETQYF
TGTGCCAGCAGTTATGCGTATCAAGAGACCCAGTACTTC
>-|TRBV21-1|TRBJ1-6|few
CASSKTSPLSYNSPLHF
TGTGCCAGCAGCAAGACAAGCCCCCTCTCCTATAATTCACCCCTCCACTTT
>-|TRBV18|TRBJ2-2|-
CASSPYPGASDTGELFF
TGTGCCAGCTCACCATACCCTGGGGCTTCGGACACCGGGGAGCTGTTTTTT
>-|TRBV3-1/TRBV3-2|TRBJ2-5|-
CASSHFRDQETQYF
TGTGCCAGCAGCCATTTCAGGGACCAAGAGACCCAGTACTTC
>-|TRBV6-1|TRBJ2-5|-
CASSEDSSAETQYF
TGTGCCAGCAGTGAAGATAGTAGCGCCGAGACCCAGTACTTC
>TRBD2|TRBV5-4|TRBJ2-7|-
CASSLGLADLIGEQYF
TGTGCCAGCAGCTTGGGCCTAGCGGACTTAATTGGCGAGCAGTACTTC
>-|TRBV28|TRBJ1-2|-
CASSQGNYGYTF
TGTGCCAGCAGCCAAGGCAACTATGGCTACACCTTC
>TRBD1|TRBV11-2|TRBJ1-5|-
CASSLDRGRPQHF
TGTGCCAGCAGCTTAGACAGGGGGCGGCCCCAGCATTTT
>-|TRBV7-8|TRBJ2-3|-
CASSLPLSDTQYF
TGTGCCAGCAGCTTACCCCTTTCAGATACGCAGTATTTT
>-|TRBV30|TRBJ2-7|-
CAWSEGRTYEQYF
TGTGCCTGGAGTGAGGGCAGAACCTACGAGCAGTACTTC
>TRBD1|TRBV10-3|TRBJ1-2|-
CAISESIGQGRMFF
TGTGCCATCAGTGAGTCTATTGGACAGGGGCGAATGTTCTTC
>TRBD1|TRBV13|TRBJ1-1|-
CASSRGRDTEAFF
TGTGCCAGCAGCAGGGGGCGGGACACTGAAGCTTTCTTT